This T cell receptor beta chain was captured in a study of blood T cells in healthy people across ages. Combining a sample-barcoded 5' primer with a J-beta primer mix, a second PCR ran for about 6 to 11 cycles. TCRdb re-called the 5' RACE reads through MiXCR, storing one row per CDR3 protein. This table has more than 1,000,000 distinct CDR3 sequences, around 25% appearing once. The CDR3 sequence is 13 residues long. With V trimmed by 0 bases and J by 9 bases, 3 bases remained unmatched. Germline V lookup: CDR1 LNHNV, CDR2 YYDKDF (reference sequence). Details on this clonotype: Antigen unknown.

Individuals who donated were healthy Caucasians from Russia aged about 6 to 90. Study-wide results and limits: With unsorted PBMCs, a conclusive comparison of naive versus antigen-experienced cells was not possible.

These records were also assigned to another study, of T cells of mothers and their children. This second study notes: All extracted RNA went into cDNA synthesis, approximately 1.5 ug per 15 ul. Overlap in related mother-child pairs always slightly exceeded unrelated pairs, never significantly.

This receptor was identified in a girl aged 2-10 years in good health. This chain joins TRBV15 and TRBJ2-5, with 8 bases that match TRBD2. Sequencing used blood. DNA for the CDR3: TGTGCCACCAGCAGAGACCTAGCGGGTGCCCAGTACTTC. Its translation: CATSRDLAGAQYF.